This TCR beta chain was sequenced in a study of cytomegalovirus exposure and HLA in healthy donors. CDR1 MNHNS and CDR2 SASEGT come from the germline V gene. V was pared by 8 bases and J by 4 bases, with 8 bases of the junction left unmatched. This CDR3 is built from 14 residues. Nominally healthy donors were sampled, though unrecorded immune exposures were likely. 13 Jbeta primers and 60 Vbeta primers were used for the PCR. Data came from immunoSEQ multiplex PCR; TCRdb stores just in-frame clones and leaves some out. The sample contains nearly 110,000 clones, about four fifths of which appear only once. This clone has only a few counts.

The specimen was PBMCs. The chain is built from TRBV6-1 and TRBJ1-5; 7 bases are a match to TRBD1. This receptor was obtained from a woman between 45 and 60 years old in good health and CMV-seropositive. This chain's CDR3 is CASRPGTANQPQHF. CDR3 DNA sequence: TGTGCCAGCCGCCCCGGGACAGCAAATCAGCCCCAGCATTTT.